The 12 T cell receptor beta chains below come from one sample, sequenced in a study of blood T cell repertoires in COVID-19. The assay was immunoSEQ multiplex PCR, and TCRdb's table has in-frame clones only and misses some. The sample holds almost 200,000 clones, roughly nine tenths seen once. Specimen: peripheral blood. The origin of the receptors is a woman aged 70-85 years with acute or convalescent COVID-19.

The chain employs TRBV5-4 and TRBJ2-3; D possibly corresponds to TRBD1 (6 bases). Germline CDR1 and CDR2: SGHNT and YYREEE (reference sequence). V shed 0 bases and J shed 4 bases, with 12 bases lying between them. The CDR3 runs to 15 residues. The CDR3 loop reads CASSLGGPIPDTQYF. CDR3 DNA sequence: TGTGCCAGCAGCTTGGGGGGGCCCATACCAGATACGCAGTATTTT.

V is TRBV29-1 and J is TRBJ1-2; D is uncertain. Germline CDR1 reads SQVTM; CDR2 reads ANQGSEA. The V and J ends lost 6 bases and 0 bases respectively, with 11 bases between them. The CDR3 extends over 13 amino acids. CDR3 nucleotides: TGCAGCGTCTCGGTCTTAGCTAACTATGGCTACACCTTC. It is translated as CSVSVLANYGYTF.

The chain has TRBV12-3 or TRBV12-4 and TRBJ1-1; D ambiguous. This CDR3 comprises 13 residues. V dropped 5 bases and J dropped 1 base, with 8 bases sitting between them. CDR3 nucleotide sequence: TGTGCCAGCAGTAAAACTCAGAACACTGAAGCTTTCTTT. It yields the protein CASSKTQNTEAFF.

The chain combines TRBV7-9 with TRBJ1-1; D is undetermined. The CDR3 is 12 residues long. The V end was cut by 5 bases, the J end by 7 bases, with 11 bases between. In germline, CDR1 is SEHNR, CDR2 FQNEAQ (reference sequence). Here the CDR3 DNA reads TGTGCCAGCAGCCTCCCCCAGATTGAAGCTTTCTTT. This codes for CASSLPQIEAFF. Full variable domain (rest looked up from reference TRBV7-9 and TRBJ1-1): DTGVSQNPRHKITKRGQNVTFRCDPISEHNRLYWYRQTLGQGPEFLTYFQNEAQLEKSRLLSDRFSAERPKGSFSTLEIQRTEQGDSAMYLCASSLPQIEAFFGQGTRLTVV.

To note about this clone: The same CDR3 arises from other DNA sequences in this sample as well. The chain is built from TRBV7-8 and TRBJ2-7; the D is unclear. The germline V gene has CDR1 SGHVS and CDR2 FQNEAQ. The CDR3 loop spans 14 amino acids. V was trimmed by 1 base and J by 0 bases, leaving 7 bases between them. CDR3 nucleotides: TGTGCCAGCAGCTTAGGACGGAGCTCCTACGAGCAGTACTTC. Translation: CASSLGRSSYEQYF.

The chain has TRBV2 and TRBJ2-1, with 7 bases fitting TRBD2. CDR1 SNHLY and CDR2 FYNNEI come from the germline V gene. The V and J ends lost 9 bases and 1 base, in that order; junction bases with no gene match: 3. The CDR3 extends over 13 amino acids. The CDR3 DNA reads TGTGCCAGACAGCGGGATTCCTACAATGAGCAGTTCTTC. Its translation: CARQRDSYNEQFF.

The chain links TRBV5-1 to TRBJ2-1, with D tentatively TRBD1 (6 bases). V dropped 5 bases and J dropped 6 bases, with 24 bases sitting between them. This CDR3 is built from 17 residues. Germline V lookup: CDR1 SGHRS, CDR2 YFSETQ. Here the CDR3 reads CASSSLGGRGSPNEQFF. CDR3 DNA: TGCGCCAGCAGTTCCCTTGGGGGCAGGGGATCCCCCAATGAGCAGTTCTTC.

The chain uses TRBV10-1 and TRBJ1-1, with D possibly being TRBD1 (6 bases). CDR1 WNHNN and CDR2 SYGVQD come from the germline V gene (reference sequence). The V and J ends lost 8 bases and 4 bases respectively, with 14 bases between them. CDR3 size: 13 residues. In DNA form, the CDR3 reads TGCGCCAGCCAACAGGGTTTGAGCACTGAAGCTTTCTTT. This codes for CASQQGLSTEAFF.

This clone came up once. The chain combines TRBV5-1 with TRBJ2-2; possibly TRBD1 for D (5 bases). Trimming stripped 0 bases from V and 5 bases from J, with 14 bases between. The CDR3 runs to 16 residues. Per the germline V gene, CDR1 is SGHRS and CDR2 is YFSETQ. In DNA form, the CDR3 reads TGCGCCAGCAGCTTGGCTCAGGGATGGGTGACCGGGGAGCTGTTTTTT. Protein: CASSLAQGWVTGELFF.

This clone was detected only a few times. This chain's CDR3 is CASSLARVGNEQYF. As DNA, the CDR3 is TGTGCCAGCAGCTTAGCCAGGGTTGGCAACGAGCAGTACTTC. This rearrangement joins TRBV7-6 to TRBJ2-7; maybe TRBD1 (5 bases). The germline gives CDR1 SGHVS, CDR2 FNYEAQ. The CDR3 extends over 14 amino acids. V was clipped by 0 bases and J by 5 bases, with 11 bases between them.

This chain links TRBV3-1 (or the pseudogene TRBV3-2) with TRBJ1-4; 7 bases are a match to TRBD1. The CDR3 extends over 17 amino acids. The V gene end was trimmed by 2 bases and the J gene end by 2 bases; junction bases not matched to a gene: 8. CDR1 LGHDT and CDR2 YNNKEL come from the germline V gene (reference sequence). For the CDR3, the DNA is TGTGCCAGCAGCCAAACGACAGGGCTAGGCACTAATGAAAAACTGTTTTTT. Amino acid sequence: CASSQTTGLGTNEKLFF.

V is TRBV6-2 or TRBV6-3 and J is TRBJ2-3, with D tentatively TRBD2 (6 bases). The V gene's germline CDR1 is MNHEY and CDR2 SVGEGT. The V and J ends lost 4 bases and 6 bases respectively, with 14 bases between them. The CDR3 loop spans 14 amino acids. CDR3 region: CASSLSGARDTQYF. The CDR3 nucleotides are TGTGCCAGCAGTTTATCGGGAGCGAGGGATACGCAGTATTTT.